This T cell receptor beta chain was sequenced in a study of cytomegalovirus exposure and HLA in healthy donors. A multiplex PCR was run with 60 Vbeta primers and 13 Jbeta primers. Using immunoSEQ multiplex PCR, the repertoire was profiled, and TCRdb retains in-frame clones only, with some absent. This sample contains 150,000 or so clones. Germline V gives CDR1 SGHDT, CDR2 YYEEEE. V dropped 3 bases and J dropped 4; count of bases not matched to a gene: 7. The CDR3 spans 15 residues. Whole-study findings and limits: In a later analysis, HLA-C alleles had the fewest associated TCRs, DRB1 alleles the most. Certain indistinguishable V segments, among them TRBV6-2 and TRBV6-3, were excluded. Using the classifier, cytomegalovirus status was reportedly diagnosed with high specificity and sensitivity.

For this clone: Its antigen remains unidentified.

The V call is TRBV5-6, the J call TRBJ1-2; 9 bases fit TRBD1. The specimen was PBMCs. The sequence was collected from a woman aged 50 to 60 in good health and CMV-seronegative. The CDR3 nucleotides read TGTGCCAGCAGCTGGGACAGGGCATCCGGCTATGGCTACACCTTC. The encoded protein is CASSWDRASGYGYTF.